What follows are 14 T cell receptor beta chains derived from one specimen sequenced in a study of cytomegalovirus exposure and HLA in healthy donors. PCR employed 60 Vbeta and 13 Jbeta primers. Clones were read by immunoSEQ multiplex PCR, and TCRdb kept only the in-frame ones, dropping some. The profile shows over 200,000 clones, 82% of them singletons. The source material was PBMCs. The receptors originated from a man between 40 and 49 years old in good health and CMV-seropositive.

The chain joins TRBV25-1 to TRBJ2-6, with D hard to call. CDR1 and CDR2 from the germline V gene are MGHDK and SYGVNS. Trimming shortened V by 5 bases and J by 4 bases, and 6 bases separated the two germline ends. The CDR3 totals 13 residues. This CDR3 is CASSRAGANVLTF. The DNA of the CDR3 is TGTGCCAGCAGTCGTGCGGGGGCCAACGTCCTGACTTTC.

The chain carries TRBV6-5 and TRBJ2-1; D might be TRBD2 (6 bases). Trimming stripped 0 bases from V and 7 bases from J, with 13 bases between. Germline CDR1 is MNHEY and CDR2 is SVGAGI. The CDR3 totals 15 residues. The CDR3 sequence: CASSYSGEVVNEQFF. CDR3 bases: TGTGCCAGCAGTTACTCAGGGGAGGTAGTAAATGAGCAGTTCTTC.

Here the CDR3 reads CASSQFVGQGIHEQFF. The DNA of the CDR3 is TGTGCCAGCAGCCAATTTGTGGGACAGGGAATCCATGAGCAGTTCTTC. V and J are TRBV14 and TRBJ2-1, with TRBD1 matching 9 bases. This CDR3 has 16 amino acids. Germline assignment: CDR1 SGHDN and CDR2 FVKESK. Losses at the gene ends were 2 bases for V and 8 bases for J; bases not matched to a gene: 10.

The rearrangement joins TRBV14 to TRBJ1-1, with TRBD1 as a possible D gene (6 bases). This CDR3 spans 12 amino acids. Germline V gene data show CDR1 as SGHDN and CDR2 as FVKESK. V shed 2 bases and J shed 10 bases, with 11 bases lying between them. CDR3 DNA: TGTGCCAGCAGCCAATCCGGGACATCAGCTTTCTTT. Its protein product is CASSQSGTSAFF.

This clone has only a few counts. V usage is TRBV27 and J usage is TRBJ1-5; D remains ambiguous. CDR1 MNHEY and CDR2 SMNVEV come from the germline V gene (reference sequence). The V and J ends lost 7 bases and 0 bases respectively, with 4 bases between them. This CDR3 is built from 12 residues. The CDR3 loop reads CASIYSNQPQHF. DNA of the CDR3: TGTGCCAGCATTTATAGCAATCAGCCCCAGCATTTT.

The rearrangement joins TRBV2 to TRBJ2-3; TRBD2 matches 8 bases. Germline lookup yields CDR1 SNHLY and CDR2 FYNNEI. CDR3 length: 16 amino acids. With V trimmed by 5 bases and J by 3 bases, 10 bases remained unmatched. The DNA of the CDR3 is TGTGCCAGCAGTCTACAGGCGGGAGGTTTTACAGATACGCAGTATTTT. Amino acids: CASSLQAGGFTDTQYF.

The chain combines TRBV6-4 with TRBJ2-1; D may be TRBD1 (6 bases). Between the trimmed V and J ends, which lost 4 bases and 1 base, there was a span of 8 bases. The germline V gene has CDR1 MRHNA and CDR2 SNTAGT. This CDR3 is 14 amino acids long. The CDR3 DNA reads TGTGCCAGCAGTGTGGGACAATCCTACAATGAGCAGTTCTTC. Its protein product is CASSVGQSYNEQFF.

This clone was recorded only once. The CDR3 bases are TGTGCCAGCAGCCCCAGGGGACAGGAAGATGAGCAGTTCTTC. Protein: CASSPRGQEDEQFF. The chain is built from TRBV7-3 and TRBJ2-1; TRBD1 matches at 8 bases. Germline V gene data show CDR1 as SGHTA and CDR2 as FQGTGA. The ends lost 5 bases at V and 8 bases at J; junction bases unmatched: 8. CDR3 length: 14 amino acids.

The genes are TRBV19 and TRBJ2-1; 7 nucleotides agree with TRBD2. There are 13 residues in the CDR3. Germline values: CDR1 LNHDA, CDR2 SQIVND (reference sequence). V lost 7 bases to trimming and J lost 10 bases; unmatched junction nucleotides: 10. The CDR3 sequence is CASNHLSGMEQFF. As DNA, the CDR3 is TGTGCCAGTAACCACTTGAGCGGGATGGAGCAGTTCTTC.

The chain combines TRBV27 with TRBJ2-6, with D uncertain. Trimming removed 5 bases at V and 1 base at J, with 12 bases between. CDR1 is MNHEY and CDR2 is SMNVEV in the germline V gene (reference sequence). This CDR3 spans 16 amino acids. The CDR3 region is CASSKAQASGANVLTF. The DNA of the CDR3 is TGTGCCAGCAGTAAAGCTCAGGCGTCTGGGGCCAACGTCCTGACTTTC. Using reference TRBV27 and TRBJ2-6 for the parts outside the CDR3, the full variable domain is EAQVTQNPRYLITVTGKKLTVTCSQNMNHEYMSWYRQDPGLGLRQIYYSMNVEVTDKGDVPEGYKVSRKEKRNFPLILESPSPNQTSLYFCASSKAQASGANVLTFGAGSRLTVL.

The rearrangement joins TRBV5-1 to TRBJ2-3, with 7 nucleotides matching TRBD2. Germline assignment: CDR1 SGHRS and CDR2 YFSETQ. V lost 4 bases and J lost 4; bases outside the gene matches: 6. The CDR3 consists of 14 residues. CDR3 in DNA: TGCGCCAGCAGCACTAGGGAGGGCGCAGATACGCAGTATTTT. It yields the protein CASSTREGADTQYF.

The rearrangement joins TRBV13 to TRBJ2-3; 11 bases match TRBD2. CDR1 and CDR2 from the germline V gene are PRHDT and FYEKMQ (reference sequence). The CDR3 totals 18 residues. V gave up 5 bases and J gave up 0 bases; unmatched junction bases: 10. The CDR3 DNA sequence: TGTGCCAGCAGCGCCTTGACTAGCGGGACTACTAGCACAGATACGCAGTATTTT. Its translation is CASSALTSGTTSTDTQYF.

The CDR3 loop is CASIPGLAADTQYF. The CDR3 coding sequence is TGTGCCAGCATCCCGGGACTAGCGGCAGATACGCAGTATTTT. This chain uses TRBV2 with TRBJ2-3; 11 bases fit TRBD2. Per the germline V gene, CDR1 is SNHLY and CDR2 is FYNNEI. With V trimmed by 7 bases and J by 4 bases, 4 bases remained unmatched. The CDR3 loop spans 14 amino acids.

V usage is TRBV27 and J usage is TRBJ2-3, with D perhaps matching TRBD1 (6 bases). Trimming pared 3 bases from V and 5 bases from J, leaving 12 bases between. CDR3 length: 14 residues. Germline CDR1 and CDR2: MNHEY and SMNVEV (reference sequence). The CDR3 DNA follows: TGTGCCAGCAGTTTGGAACAGGGCCAAGATACGCAGTATTTT. It translates to CASSLEQGQDTQYF.